The T cell receptor (beta chain) under discussion was sequenced for a study of T-cell reconstitution after alpha-beta-depleted transplantation in children (dated by TCRdb to about 2016). The study in broad terms: T-cell immune reconstitution after TCRalphabeta/CD19-depleted allogeneic hematopoietic cell transplantation in children was quantitatively tracked in the study by means of TCR repertoire profiling.

Receptor amplification or capture employed PCR. Instrument on record: Illumina HiSeq 2500. TCR library preparation used molecular barcoding, with unique molecular identifiers applied to normalize quantification of the TCRbeta repertoire. TCRdb reprocessed the public reads (quality trimming at Q25 with fastp, clone calling with MiXCR) and kept in-frame beta chains. CDR3 protein sequences are deduplicated, and each keeps its most common genes and DNA. The sample yields about 260,000 distinct CDR3 sequences; just under 8.5% were counted once. Of the sample, almost 6.5% falls within the top ten clones. The CDR3 holds 17 amino acids from the cysteine to the phenylalanine. The retained sequence is limited to the CDR3, 51 bases, with the frame set at the first base. The trim is 6 bases for V and 3 bases for J, with a gap of 22 bases between the germline ends. The germline V gene supplies CDR1 MNHNS and CDR2 SASEGT.

Read against the paper, the sample's treatment or condition label means: allogeneic hematopoietic cell transplantation with graft depleted of TCRalphabeta T cells and CD19 B cells. The children who served as transplant recipients had been given grafts of TCRalphabeta/CD19-depleted allogeneic hematopoietic cells. This clonotype came up many times. Its antigen remains undetermined. No qualities accompany the bases; no much larger clone lies one base away. Overall study outcomes, separate from this receptor: In some patients, the high TCRbeta diversity seen at day 60 was put down to recipient T cells and intrathymic progenitors that had survived conditioning. Hyperexpanded clone frequencies declined over subsequent months; after one year, T-cell counts and TCRbeta diversity were mostly attributed to newly produced T cells. The apparently early alphabetaT-cell count recovery about two months after transplant was reportedly dependent on only several hundred rapidly expanded clones derived from non-depleted graft cells.

The chain links TRBV6-1 with TRBJ2-3, and possibly TRBD1, on 6 matching bases. This specimen was PBMCs, mostly from graft donor cells, taken 180 days after TCRalphabeta/CD19-depleted stem cell transplant. This receptor was taken from a male patient younger than 18 who had a stem cell transplant for acute lymphoblastic leukemia, so the T cells may come from the graft donor. The DNA is TGTGCCAGCAGACCTTATTACAGGGACGGAAGGACAGATACGCAGTATTTT. This yields the protein CASRPYYRDGRTDTQYF.